The entry below gives a single T cell receptor beta chain sequence along with its context. Its antigen is undetermined. Deletions cut 5 bases from V and 5 bases from J, with 12 bases between. Germline assignment: CDR1 SEHNR and CDR2 FQNEAQ (reference sequence). The CDR3 loop spans 13 amino acids. This sample stems from a study of T cells in pancreatic ductal adenocarcinoma. The selected patients with pancreatic ductal adenocarcinoma had surgery but no neoadjuvant therapy. Study outcomes and limitations: Comparisons of tumor and blood clonality may show falsely lower tumor diversity. This surgical cohort overrepresents the minority presenting with early-stage disease.

Only in-frame clones appear in the TCRdb table, and some are missing; sequencing was by immunoSEQ multiplex PCR. The repertoire holds about 16,000 clones, with 85% to 90% as singletons. This chain links TRBV7-9 with TRBJ1-1; D is ambiguous. The TCR sequence derives from a human donor with pancreatic ductal adenocarcinoma. Source material: PBMCs. CDR3 protein: CASSEAGSTEAFF. The CDR3 coding sequence is TGTGCCAGCAGCGAAGCAGGAAGTACTGAAGCTTTCTTT. Full variable domain (missing parts from reference TRBV7-9 and TRBJ1-1): DTGVSQNPRHKITKRGQNVTFRCDPISEHNRLYWYRQTLGQGPEFLTYFQNEAQLEKSRLLSDRFSAERPKGSFSTLEIQRTEQGDSAMYLCASSEAGSTEAFFGQGTRLTVV.